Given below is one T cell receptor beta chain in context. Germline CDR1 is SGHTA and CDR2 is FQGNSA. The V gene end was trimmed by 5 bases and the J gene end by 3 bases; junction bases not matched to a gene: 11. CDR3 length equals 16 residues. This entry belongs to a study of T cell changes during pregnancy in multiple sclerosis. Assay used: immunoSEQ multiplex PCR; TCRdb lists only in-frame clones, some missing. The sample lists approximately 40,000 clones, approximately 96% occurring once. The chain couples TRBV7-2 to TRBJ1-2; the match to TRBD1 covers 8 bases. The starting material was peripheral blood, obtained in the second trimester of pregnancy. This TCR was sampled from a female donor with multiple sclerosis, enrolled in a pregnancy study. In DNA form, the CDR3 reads TGTGCCAGCAGCCGCTTTGCCAGGGGGCAGGACTATGGCTACACCTTC. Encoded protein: CASSRFARGQDYGYTF.